These T cell receptor beta chains were read from a single sample in a study of tumor-infiltrating lymphocytes in primary liver carcinoma. TCRdb reprocessed the multiplex PCR reads via MiXCR and lists one record per CDR3 protein. This sample has 85,000 to 100,000 distinct CDR3 sequences, with 65% to 70% found just once. The sequencing input was tumor-adjacent normal liver tissue. Receptors were obtained from a man in his forties with primary liver carcinoma and hepatitis B virus infection. The conserved cysteine and the conserved F or W are not part of the CDR3 here. Each record gives: CDR3 protein, clone size, V gene, D gene, J gene. D genes are given only for firm matches. Part of the rows lack a size; the others show once, few, many or a class for expanded clones.

TSSQGGAAYEQY	-	TRBV4-1	-	TRBJ2-7
ANSPTSTYEQY	-	TRBV11-2	-	TRBJ2-7
SGGSGRALNEQF	-	TRBV29-1	TRBD2	TRBJ2-1
ASSGKVSYNEQF	-	TRBV2	-	TRBJ2-1
SVEVLVNVQF	-	TRBV29-1	-	TRBJ2-1
ASSPQQGSTEAF	many	TRBV12-3/TRBV12-4	-	TRBJ1-1
ANSSTGDPYEQY	once	TRBV11-2	-	TRBJ2-7
AISSYREETLY	-	TRBV6-5	-	TRBJ2-5
ASSIPTSGISYEQY	-	TRBV28	TRBD2	TRBJ2-7
ASSLDRREAFSSYNDQF	-	TRBV11-3	TRBD2	TRBJ2-1
ASSVGGLGEQF	-	TRBV2	-	TRBJ2-1
TSSRTGVAPPSTGELF	-	TRBV11-2	-	TRBJ2-2
AGSLLAGGTDTQY	-	TRBV5-1	TRBD2	TRBJ2-3
ASSRSGSSYEQY	many	TRBV12-3/TRBV12-4	TRBD2	TRBJ2-7
ASSSTLGRIQETQY	-	TRBV11-2	-	TRBJ2-5
ASSPAPLAGQDTQY	once	TRBV4-1	TRBD2	TRBJ2-3
ASSLRSRLADYPSTDTQY	-	TRBV7-2	TRBD2	TRBJ2-3
AISDSKGAVGDTQY	-	TRBV10-3	TRBD1	TRBJ2-3
ASSLGLVGFASYEHY	-	TRBV12-3/TRBV12-4	TRBD2	TRBJ2-7
ASRLRLAGGERTQY	-	TRBV28	TRBD2	TRBJ2-5